The rows below give T cell receptor beta chains drawn from one sample of a study of T-cell reconstitution after alpha-beta-depleted transplantation in children. TCRdb re-derived calls from the PCR reads in MiXCR, one entry per CDR3 protein. The profile shows about 830,000 distinct CDR3 sequences, roughly 16% of them singletons. The sample here was PBMCs, mostly from graft donor cells, taken 360 days after TCRalphabeta/CD19-depleted stem cell transplant. The receptors come from a male patient between 5 and 17 years old who had a stem cell transplant for acute lymphoblastic leukemia, so the T cells may come from the graft donor. Both conserved end residues are part of each CDR3. Fields, in order: clone size, J gene, D gene, V gene, CDR3 protein, CDR3 DNA. D genes are given only for firm matches. Rows give clone size only sometimes, using once, few, many, or a class for an expanded clone.

size: few
J: TRBJ2-2
D: NA
V: TRBV20-1
CDR3: CTWLAAGELFF
DNA: TGCACCTGGCTAGCAGCCGGGGAGCTATTTTTT

size: few
J: TRBJ2-1
D: NA
V: TRBV3-1
CDR3: CASSQGPVGSEFF
DNA: TGTGCCAGCAGCCAAGGCCCGGTCGGTTCGGAGTTCTTC

size: NA
J: TRBJ2-1
D: NA
V: TRBV5-6
CDR3: CASSLGLLYNELFF
DNA: TGTGCCAGCAGCTTGGGGCTACTCTACAATGAGCTGTTCTTC

size: few
J: TRBJ2-1
D: NA
V: TRBV6-2/TRBV6-3
CDR3: CASSYQSLPTNEQFF
DNA: TGTGCCAGCAGTTACCAAAGTCTTCCCACCAATGAGCAGTTCTTC

size: NA
J: TRBJ2-2
D: TRBD2
V: TRBV6-6
CDR3: CASRYAVPGLAILGTGELFF
DNA: TGTGCCAGCAGATACGCAGTACCGGGACTAGCGATCTTGGGGACCGGGGAGCTGTTTTTT

size: few
J: TRBJ2-7
D: TRBD2
V: TRBV4-1
CDR3: CASSHYSGRYEQYF
DNA: TGCGCCAGCAGCCATTATAGCGGGAGGTACGAGCAGTACTTC

size: NA
J: TRBJ2-2
D: NA
V: TRBV15
CDR3: CATVPGDKKNTGELFF
DNA: TGTGCCACCGTCCCCGGGGACAAAAAGAACACCGGGGAGCTGTTTTTT

size: many
J: TRBJ2-3
D: NA
V: TRBV7-6
CDR3: CASSSLLSDTQYF
DNA: TGTGCCAGCAGCTCCCTATTGTCAGATACGCAGTATTTT

size: NA
J: TRBJ2-7
D: NA
V: TRBV13
CDR3: CASSNRGGTYEQYF
DNA: TGTGCCAGCAGCAACAGGGGGGGCACCTACGAGCAGTACTTC

size: few
J: TRBJ2-3
D: NA
V: TRBV7-8
CDR3: CASSTQGHTDTQYF
DNA: TGTGCCAGCAGCACCCAGGGTCACACAGATACGCAGTATTTT

size: NA
J: TRBJ1-1
D: NA
V: TRBV28
CDR3: CASSPTWNSEAFF
DNA: TGTGCCAGCAGCCCTACGTGGAACTCTGAAGCTTTCTTT

size: NA
J: TRBJ2-7
D: NA
V: TRBV4-1
CDR3: CASSQLPTEYEQYF
DNA: TGCGCCAGCAGCCAACTACCAACAGAATACGAGCAGTACTTC

size: NA
J: TRBJ2-2
D: TRBD1
V: TRBV9
CDR3: CASSVGLRDRARANTGELFF
DNA: TGTGCCAGCAGCGTAGGACTCCGGGACAGGGCTCGAGCGAACACCGGGGAGCTGTTTTTT

size: NA
J: TRBJ2-7
D: NA
V: TRBV11-2
CDR3: CASSQFRRAREQYF
DNA: TGTGCCAGCAGTCAGTTTCGGAGGGCACGCGAGCAGTACTTC

size: NA
J: TRBJ2-1
D: NA
V: TRBV28
CDR3: CASTTGSGGKGADNEQFF
DNA: TGTGCCAGCACTACCGGGTCGGGGGGCAAAGGGGCCGACAATGAGCAGTTCTTC

size: NA
J: TRBJ1-1
D: TRBD1
V: TRBV4-2
CDR3: CASSNGDRAEAFF
DNA: TGTGCCAGCAGCAATGGGGACAGGGCTGAAGCTTTCTTT

size: NA
J: TRBJ2-7
D: NA
V: TRBV27
CDR3: CASSSSVRTYEQYF
DNA: TGTGCCAGCAGTTCCTCGGTCAGGACCTACGAGCAGTACTTC

size: few
J: TRBJ2-5
D: NA
V: TRBV11-2
CDR3: CASSFGRTGTQETQYF
DNA: TGTGCCAGCAGCTTCGGGCGCACTGGGACCCAAGAGACCCAGTACTTC

size: few
J: TRBJ2-2
D: TRBD2
V: TRBV7-3
CDR3: CASSASGSVSGELFF
DNA: TGTGCCAGCAGCGCTAGCGGGAGCGTGTCCGGGGAGCTGTTTTTT

size: NA
J: TRBJ2-7
D: NA
V: TRBV13
CDR3: CASSRRPAYEQYF
DNA: TGTGCCAGCAGCCGAAGACCTGCTTACGAGCAGTACTTC

size: few
J: TRBJ1-3
D: NA
V: TRBV5-1
CDR3: CASSLAPSGNTIYF
DNA: TGCGCCAGCAGCTTGGCCCCCTCTGGAAACACCATATATTTT

size: few
J: TRBJ1-5
D: TRBD1
V: TRBV6-5
CDR3: CASLSLRDSDSNQPQHF
DNA: TGTGCCAGCCTATCTCTTAGGGACAGCGATAGCAATCAGCCCCAGCATTTT

size: many
J: TRBJ2-1
D: NA
V: TRBV5-1
CDR3: CASSLGLDYNEQFF
DNA: TGCGCCAGCAGCTTGGGACTAGACTACAATGAGCAGTTCTTC

size: many
J: TRBJ2-1
D: TRBD2
V: TRBV5-1
CDR3: CASSWGLAVYNEQFF
DNA: TGCGCCAGCAGCTGGGGACTAGCGGTTTACAATGAGCAGTTCTTC

size: many
J: TRBJ1-2
D: NA
V: TRBV20-1
CDR3: CSASFGRITYGYTF
DNA: TGCAGTGCTAGCTTCGGCAGAATTACCTATGGCTACACCTTC

size: many
J: TRBJ2-5
D: NA
V: TRBV5-1
CDR3: CASSLGSETQYF
DNA: TGTGCCAGCAGCTTAGGGTCAGAGACCCAGTACTTC

size: few
J: TRBJ2-2
D: NA
V: TRBV7-3
CDR3: CASSENLANTGELFF
DNA: TGTGCCAGCAGCGAGAATCTGGCGAACACCGGGGAGCTGTTTTTT

size: few
J: TRBJ1-2
D: TRBD1
V: TRBV20-1
CDR3: CSASALTGLHYTF
DNA: TGCAGTGCTAGTGCTCTGACAGGGTTGCACTACACCTTC

size: NA
J: TRBJ2-2
D: NA
V: TRBV11-1
CDR3: CASSLKMPFAGLANTGELFF
DNA: TGTGCCAGCAGCTTAAAAATGCCTTTTGCGGGGCTGGCGAACACCGGGGAGCTGTTTTTT